This passage covers 23 T cell receptor beta chains from one sample sequenced in a study of blood T cell repertoires in COVID-19. Assay used: immunoSEQ multiplex PCR; TCRdb lists only in-frame clones, some missing. There are 300,000 to 350,000 clones in the sample; 90% occur only once, and 3.5% to 4.5% lies in the top ten. Sequencing was done on a sample of PBMCs or T cells enriched from blood (not recorded which). All receptors derive from a young woman with acute COVID-19.

This rearrangement joins TRBV9 to TRBJ2-3, with D possibly being TRBD2 (6 bases). This CDR3 has 13 residues. Per the germline V gene, CDR1 is SGDLS and CDR2 is YYNGEE. Trimming stripped 0 bases from V and 13 bases from J, with 15 bases between. CDR3 sequence (DNA): TGTGCCAGCAGCGTAGCTCTCCGGGAGAGAGAGTATTTT. This codes for CASSVALREREYF.

This clone was seen a few times. The chain carries TRBV29-1 and TRBJ1-3; TRBD1 agrees at 8 bases. CDR3 length: 13 amino acids. Germline values: CDR1 SQVTM, CDR2 ANQGSEA. With 4 bases clipped from V and 8 bases from J, the junction kept 7 bases outside the gene matches. CDR3 protein: CSVGIQGADTIYF. The DNA of the CDR3 is TGCAGCGTTGGTATCCAGGGGGCTGACACCATATATTTT.

The V gene is TRBV4-1, the J gene TRBJ2-3; 14 bases line up with TRBD2. The CDR3 length is 16 residues. The germline V gene encodes CDR1 MGHRA and CDR2 YSYEKL. The trim removed 4 bases at V and 5 bases at J, leaving 5 bases unmatched. As DNA, the CDR3 is TGCGCCAGCAGCCGGGGACTAGCGGGAGCAGAAGATACGCAGTATTTT. Translating it yields CASSRGLAGAEDTQYF.

The chain has TRBV3-1 (or the pseudogene TRBV3-2) and TRBJ2-6; TRBD2 might be the D (6 bases). The CDR3 is 19 residues long. Trimming stripped 1 base from V and 0 bases from J, with 16 bases between. The germline CDR1 and CDR2 sequences are LGHDT and YNNKEL (reference sequence). DNA of the CDR3: TGTGCCAGCAGCCAAGTTGCGGGACGGATGCTCTCTGGGGCCAACGTCCTGACTTTC. Its protein product is CASSQVAGRMLSGANVLTF.

This chain joins TRBV24-1 and TRBJ2-2, with a weak D call TRBD2 (6 bases). Trimming removed 4 bases at V and 6 bases at J, with 11 bases between. Germline V lookup: CDR1 KGHDR, CDR2 SFDVKD. CDR3 length: 14 residues. CDR3 protein: CATSEAWRAGELFF. The CDR3 DNA reads as TGTGCCACCAGTGAAGCTTGGAGGGCCGGGGAGCTGTTTTTT.

The chain couples TRBV2 to TRBJ1-1; the match to TRBD1 covers 8 bases. V gave up 7 bases and J gave up 9 bases; unmatched junction bases: 13. The CDR3 has 14 residues. Germline V lookup: CDR1 SNHLY, CDR2 FYNNEI. The CDR3 coding sequence is TGTGCCAGCAAAGCGAAGAGGACAGGGAGTAAAGCTTTCTTT. Translating gives CASKAKRTGSKAFF.

In nucleotides, the CDR3 is TGCGCCAGCAGCACAGCCGGGACTAGCGGCCAAGAGACCCAGTACTTC. Translating gives CASSTAGTSGQETQYF. The genes are TRBV5-1 and TRBJ2-5; 11 bases are a match to TRBD2. Trimming took 4 bases from V and 1 from J; bases not matched to a gene: 6. Germline CDR1 SGHRS, CDR2 YFSETQ. This CDR3 contains 16 residues.

The chain is built from TRBV29-1 and TRBJ2-2; D is unresolved. With 8 bases removed from V and 1 base from J, the gap between germline ends came to 11 bases. This CDR3 is 13 amino acids long. Germline V CDR1 and CDR2: SQVTM, ANQGSEA. In DNA, the CDR3 is TGCAGCTCCCAATCCAGGAACACCGGGGAGCTGTTTTTT. Its protein is CSSQSRNTGELFF.

The V call is TRBV28, the J call TRBJ1-2; tentative D call: TRBD1 (6 bases). The germline V gene encodes CDR1 MDHEN and CDR2 SYDVKM. V lost 5 bases and J 4 bases, leaving 17 bases between the germline ends. The length of the CDR3 is 15 residues. CDR3 protein: CASSTEYRDSYGYTF. CDR3 nucleotides: TGTGCCAGCAGTACTGAGTACAGGGATAGCTATGGCTACACCTTC.

V is TRBV3-1 (or the pseudogene TRBV3-2) and J is TRBJ2-1; 16 positions agree with TRBD2. Germline V lookup: CDR1 LGHDT, CDR2 YNNKEL (reference sequence). V was pared by 4 bases and J by 1 base, with 1 base of the junction left unmatched. The CDR3 length is 17 residues. CDR3 DNA: TGTGCCAGCAGCCCGGGACTAGCGGGAGGGTCCTACAATGAGCAGTTCTTC. It translates to CASSPGLAGGSYNEQFF.

The V call is TRBV15, the J call TRBJ1-3; weak D call: TRBD1 (6 bases). Trimming left V 4 bases short and J 3 bases short, with 19 bases between. Germline-derived CDR1 and CDR2 are LNHNV and YYDKDF (reference sequence). The CDR3 has 17 amino acids. This chain's CDR3 is CATSIRLDSSGGNTIYF. Here the CDR3 DNA reads TGTGCCACCAGCATTCGACTGGACAGTAGTGGTGGAAACACCATATATTTT.

The chain links TRBV5-1 to TRBJ2-7, with 12 positions matching TRBD2. The CDR3 consists of 15 residues. The V gene's germline CDR1 is SGHRS and CDR2 YFSETQ. Unmatched junction bases numbered 9, after V lost 5 bases and J lost 6 bases. CDR3 amino acids: CASSSRLAGDPEQYF. CDR3 in DNA: TGCGCCAGCAGTTCTAGACTAGCGGGAGATCCCGAGCAGTACTTC.

The chain carries TRBV13 and TRBJ1-1; a weak D match, TRBD1 (6 bases). The CDR3 is made up of 16 amino acids. Per germline, CDR1 PRHDT and CDR2 FYEKMQ (reference sequence). With 0 bases removed from V and 4 bases from J, the gap between germline ends came to 15 bases. The CDR3 loop reads CASSLGRGGSSTEAFF. The CDR3 nucleotides read TGTGCCAGCAGCTTAGGCAGGGGCGGGAGTAGCACTGAAGCTTTCTTT. Complete variable domain (other parts from reference TRBV13 and TRBJ1-1): AAGVIQSPRHLIKEKRETATLKCYPIPRHDTVYWYQQGPGQDPQFLISFYEKMQSDKGSIPDRFSAQQFSDYHSELNMSSLELGDSALYFCASSLGRGGSSTEAFFGQGTRLTVV.

The chain joins TRBV18 to TRBJ2-5, with TRBD2 matching 7 bases. After removal of 3 bases from V and 2 bases from J, the junction contained 9 bases not matched to a gene. The CDR3 covers 16 residues. From germline, CDR1 is KGHSH and CDR2 LQKENI. CDR3 in amino acids: CASSPSGRVLQETQYF. The CDR3 region has the DNA TGTGCCAGCTCACCGTCAGGGAGGGTTTTACAAGAGACCCAGTACTTC. The whole variable domain, filled in from reference TRBV18 and TRBJ2-5, reads NAGVMQNPRHLVRRRGQEARLRCSPMKGHSHVYWYRQLPEEGLKFMVYLQKENIIDESGMPKERFSAEFPKEGPSILRIQQVVRGDSAAYFCASSPSGRVLQETQYFGPGTRLLVL.

This clone was found a few times. V gene TRBV7-9 combines with J gene TRBJ1-1; maybe TRBD1 (5 bases). The V gene lost 9 bases and the J gene lost 1 base, with 9 bases spanning the gap. This CDR3 is built from 12 residues. Per the germline V gene, CDR1 is SEHNR and CDR2 is FQNEAQ (reference sequence). The CDR3 nucleotides are TGTGCCAGTCGGACACAGAACACTGAAGCTTTCTTT. Translating it yields CASRTQNTEAFF. Full variable domain (outside the CDR3, taken from reference TRBV7-9 and TRBJ1-1): DTGVSQNPRHKITKRGQNVTFRCDPISEHNRLYWYRQTLGQGPEFLTYFQNEAQLEKSRLLSDRFSAERPKGSFSTLEIQRTEQGDSAMYLCASRTQNTEAFFGQGTRLTVV.

The genes are TRBV27 and TRBJ2-1; D remains unclear. V was cut by 4 bases and J by 5 bases, with 6 bases left in between. In germline, CDR1 is MNHEY, CDR2 SMNVEV (reference sequence). The CDR3 runs to 12 residues. CDR3 nucleotide sequence: TGTGCCAGCAGTTCTTCTCACAATGAGCAGTTCTTC. As protein: CASSSSHNEQFF.

This clone occurred once. The CDR3 DNA follows: TGTGCCAGCAGCACCGAGCCGGGACAGGGGGCTGGCGAGCAGTACTTC. It codes for CASSTEPGQGAGEQYF. The chain carries TRBV9 and TRBJ2-7; TRBD1 matches 12 bases. Germline assignment: CDR1 SGDLS and CDR2 YYNGEE. The junction had 11 bases not matched to a gene; V was cut back by 4 bases and J by 6 bases. The CDR3 is 16 amino acids.

The genes are TRBV28 and TRBJ1-2; the D gene is possibly TRBD1 (5 bases). The V end was cut by 6 bases, the J end by 0 bases, with 17 bases between. The germline V gene has CDR1 MDHEN and CDR2 SYDVKM. This CDR3 has 16 amino acids. The CDR3 nucleotides are TGTGCCAGCAGCTCCCCTCCGGGGGATTCTAACTATGGCTACACCTTC. Protein product: CASSSPPGDSNYGYTF.

V is TRBV2 and J is TRBJ2-1; 9 positions match TRBD1. This CDR3 region has 15 residues. V gave up 3 bases and J gave up 5 bases; unmatched junction bases: 5. Germline CDR1 is SNHLY and CDR2 is FYNNEI. The CDR3 loop is CASSDMGQGDNEQFF. The CDR3 region has the DNA TGTGCCAGCAGTGATATGGGACAGGGTGACAATGAGCAGTTCTTC.

This chain uses TRBV4-1 with TRBJ1-1, with D tentatively TRBD1 (6 bases). Per germline, CDR1 MGHRA and CDR2 YSYEKL. The CDR3 is 14 residues long. The germline V and J ends were trimmed by 5 bases and 1 base, with 11 bases remaining between them. The CDR3 region is CASSGLTGNTEAFF. Written as DNA, the CDR3 is TGCGCCAGCAGCGGGTTGACAGGGAACACTGAAGCTTTCTTT.

The J gene is TRBJ1-6, the V gene TRBV9; 7 bases fit TRBD1. Losses at the gene ends were 3 bases for V and 4 bases for J; bases not matched to a gene: 7. This CDR3 is built from 16 residues. CDR1 is SGDLS, CDR2 YYNGEE, per germline. The CDR3 reads CASSAGTDLYNSPLHF. The CDR3 coding sequence is TGTGCCAGCAGCGCCGGGACAGACCTATATAATTCACCCCTCCACTTT.

V usage is TRBV27 and J usage is TRBJ1-2, with 7 bases fitting TRBD1. The CDR3 sequence is 15 residues long. Looked up from germline, CDR1 is MNHEY and CDR2 is SMNVEV (reference sequence). The junction had 10 bases not matched to a gene; V was cut back by 5 bases and J by 4 bases. This CDR3 is CASSVGQEPSYGYTF. The CDR3, as DNA: TGTGCCAGCAGTGTAGGACAGGAACCTAGCTATGGCTACACCTTC.

The chain recombines TRBV30 with TRBJ1-4; the D gene is possibly TRBD1 (5 bases). This CDR3 has 14 amino acids. V was trimmed by 5 bases and J by 7 bases, leaving 17 bases between them. Germline CDR1 GTSNPN, CDR2 SVGIG (reference sequence). In DNA form, the CDR3 reads TGTGCCTGGGACCGAGAGCAGGGAGGTGAAAAACTGTTTTTT. This encodes CAWDREQGGEKLFF.